This TCR beta chain was identified in a study of cytomegalovirus exposure and HLA in healthy donors. Findings and caveats of the study: When analyzed later, a missense DCLRE1C variant was found to be linked to TCR beta V- and J-gene trimming.

V lost 0 bases to trimming and J lost 4 bases; unmatched junction nucleotides: 4. Germline lookup yields CDR1 SGDLS and CDR2 YYNGEE. The CDR3 length is 15 residues. 60 Vbeta and 13 Jbeta primers were used in PCR. In the authors' workflow: The count from a later analysis was 79 million or so unique TCR beta chains, 9 million to 12 million of them shared. Here immunoSEQ multiplex PCR was the method, and the copy in TCRdb shows in-frame clones only, minus some. The V and J calls and clone size were taken over from that table, and D and trimming were inferred from the DNA. Found here are 120,000 or so clones, around 80% of them singletons; the top ten hold roughly 1.2%. A remark on this clone: The antigen is unknown.

This sequence originates from a female donor in good health and CMV-seronegative. Sequenced sample: PBMCs. This chain joins TRBV9 and TRBJ2-1; 7 nucleotides agree with TRBD2. This CDR3 reads CASSVDGGSYNEQFF. The CDR3 DNA reads TGTGCCAGCAGCGTAGATGGCGGGAGTTACAATGAGCAGTTCTTC. The full variable domain, with the rest looked up from reference TRBV9 and TRBJ2-1, is DSGVTQTPKHLITATGQRVTLRCSPRSGDLSVYWYQQSLDQGLQFLIQYYNGEERAKGNILERFSAQQFPDLHSELNLSSLELGDSALYFCASSVDGGSYNEQFFGPGTRLTVL.